What follows is one TCR beta chain and its context. One junction end does not reproduce the germline sequence, and a read error may be involved. This record belongs to a study of OX40 agonist ivuxolimab in advanced cancers. In germline, CDR1 is SGHKS, CDR2 YYEKEE (reference sequence). The CDR3 extends over 12 amino acids. Repertoires were generated with immunoSEQ multiplex PCR, while TCRdb's copy carries only in-frame clones and drops some. The sample holds tens of thousands of clones, approximately 90% seen once. This sequence originates from an adult with an advanced solid tumor such as melanoma, head and neck, liver or kidney cancer. The sequencing here drew on CD4+ or CD8+ T cells sorted from blood, taken in a trial of the OX40 agonist ivuxolimab. This chain uses TRBV5-5 with TRBJ2-5, with D perhaps being TRBD1 or TRBD2 (5 bases each). This chain's CDR3 is CASSGWGSQGDF. CDR3 sequence (DNA): TGTGCCAGCAGCGGTTGGGGGAGTCAGGGCGACTTC.